This TCR beta chain was sequenced for a study of T cells in Graves' hyperthyroidism and ophthalmopathy. Comments on this clonotype: Its specificity is not known.

Using approximately 10 ml of fresh peripheral blood, PBMCs were prepared. Overall study results and limits: Patients with ophthalmopathy were separated from those with stable hyperthyroidism by a 13 V-J model.

Amplified regions were TCR beta CDR3 sequences from RNA transcripts. The study used the HTBI primer set for a first-round RT-PCR of the TCR CDR3. TCRdb redid the calling of the multiplex PCR reads with MiXCR, one entry per CDR3 protein. The data contain roughly 500,000 distinct CDR3 sequences, 16% of them seen just once; the ten biggest clones take up 25% to 30%. This clonotype was sampled from a woman in her 30s with Graves' ophthalmopathy. Input material: blood.

CDR3 nucleotides: TGCAGTGCTAGGGACAGTCTGGGACAGGGAATAGACAATCAGCCCCAGCATTTT. It codes for CSARDSLGQGIDNQPQHF. The rearrangement links TRBV20-1 to TRBJ1-5, with TRBD1 matching over 9 bases. The germline V gene has CDR1 DFQATT and CDR2 SNEGSKA (reference sequence). The trim removed 3 bases at V and 3 bases at J, leaving 15 bases unmatched. The CDR3 runs 18 residues.